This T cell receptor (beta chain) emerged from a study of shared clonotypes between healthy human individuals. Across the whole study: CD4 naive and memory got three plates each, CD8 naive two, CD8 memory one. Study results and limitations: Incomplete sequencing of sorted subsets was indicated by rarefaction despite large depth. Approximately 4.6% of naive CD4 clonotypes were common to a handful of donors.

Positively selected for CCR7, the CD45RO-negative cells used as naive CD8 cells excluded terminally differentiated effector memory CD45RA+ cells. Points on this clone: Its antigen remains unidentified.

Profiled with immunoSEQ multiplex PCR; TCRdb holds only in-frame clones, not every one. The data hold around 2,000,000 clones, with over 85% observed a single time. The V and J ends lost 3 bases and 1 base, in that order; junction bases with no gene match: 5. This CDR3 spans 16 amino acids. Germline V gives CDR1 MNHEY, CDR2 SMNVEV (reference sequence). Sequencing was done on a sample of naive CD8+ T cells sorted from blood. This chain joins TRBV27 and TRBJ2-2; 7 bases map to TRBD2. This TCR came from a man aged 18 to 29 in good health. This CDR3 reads CASSLVGGRNTGELFF. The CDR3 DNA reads TGTGCCAGCAGTTTGGTGGGAGGGCGGAACACCGGGGAGCTGTTTTTT.